This T cell receptor (beta chain) was documented in a study of blood T cell repertoires in COVID-19. Study background: Samples of COVID-19 (acute and convalescent) were obtained from the United States, Italy and Spain. From T cells, B-cell-depleted T cells, or PBMCs came the material, which was cDNA or gDNA.

Enrolled during active infection, Seattle patients were then followed longitudinally. Germline CDR1 reads SNHLY; CDR2 reads FYNNEI. V lost 7 bases and J lost 1, with 12 bases in between. This CDR3 has 14 amino acids. This clone appeared a few times. Some clones are missing from TCRdb's copy, which holds only in-frame ones; the method was immunoSEQ multiplex PCR. The sample includes around 60,000 clones, 72% seen only once; the top ten take roughly 5%. This sequence was found in a woman aged 70 to 79 with COVID-19, enrolled during active disease. Sequencing input: peripheral blood. V and J are TRBV2 and TRBJ2-3; D might be TRBD1 (5 bases). CDR3 DNA sequence: TGTGCCAGCAAGCAGGGTGTCGGCACAGATACGCAGTATTTT. Translation: CASKQGVGTDTQYF. The whole variable domain, filled in from reference TRBV2 and TRBJ2-3, reads EPEVTQTPSHQVTQMGQEVILRCVPISNHLYFYWYRQILGQKVEFLVSFYNNEISEKSEIFDDQFSVERPDGSNFTLKIRSTKLEDSAMYFCASKQGVGTDTQYFGPGTRLTVL.